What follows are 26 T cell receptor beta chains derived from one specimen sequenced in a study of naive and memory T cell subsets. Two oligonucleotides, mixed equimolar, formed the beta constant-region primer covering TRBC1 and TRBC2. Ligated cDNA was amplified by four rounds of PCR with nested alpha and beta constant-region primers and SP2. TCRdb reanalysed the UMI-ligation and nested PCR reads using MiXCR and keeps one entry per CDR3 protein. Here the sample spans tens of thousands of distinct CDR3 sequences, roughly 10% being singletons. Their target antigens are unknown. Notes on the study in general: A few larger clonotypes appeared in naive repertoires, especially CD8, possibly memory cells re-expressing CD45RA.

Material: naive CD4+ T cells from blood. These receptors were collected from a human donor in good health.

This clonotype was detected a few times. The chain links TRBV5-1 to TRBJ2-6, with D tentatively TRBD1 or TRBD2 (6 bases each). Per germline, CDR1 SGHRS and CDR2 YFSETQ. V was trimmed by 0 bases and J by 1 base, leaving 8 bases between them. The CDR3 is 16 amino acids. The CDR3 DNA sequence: TGCGCCAGCAGCTTGGCGGGGGCGTCTGGGGCCAACGTCCTGACTTTC. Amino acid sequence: CASSLAGASGANVLTF.

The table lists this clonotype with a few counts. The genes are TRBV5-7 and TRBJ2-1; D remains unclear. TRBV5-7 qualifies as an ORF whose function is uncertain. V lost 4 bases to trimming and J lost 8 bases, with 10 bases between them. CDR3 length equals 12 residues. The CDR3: CASSRSWHEQFF. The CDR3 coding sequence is TGTGCCAGCAGCCGAAGTTGGCATGAGCAGTTCTTC.

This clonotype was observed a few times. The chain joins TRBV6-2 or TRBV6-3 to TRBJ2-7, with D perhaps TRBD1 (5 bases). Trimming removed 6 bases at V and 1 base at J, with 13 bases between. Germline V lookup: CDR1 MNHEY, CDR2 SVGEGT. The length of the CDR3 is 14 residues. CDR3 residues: CASSPPSGSYEQYF. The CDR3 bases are TGTGCCAGCAGCCCCCCGTCAGGGTCCTACGAGCAGTACTTC.

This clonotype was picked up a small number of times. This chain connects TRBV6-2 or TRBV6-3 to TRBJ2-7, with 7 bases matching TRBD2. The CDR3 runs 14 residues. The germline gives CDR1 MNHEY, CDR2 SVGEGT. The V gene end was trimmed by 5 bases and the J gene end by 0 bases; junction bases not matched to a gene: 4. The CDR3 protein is CASSRRGFSYEQYF. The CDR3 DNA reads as TGTGCCAGCAGTCGGCGGGGGTTCTCCTACGAGCAGTACTTC.

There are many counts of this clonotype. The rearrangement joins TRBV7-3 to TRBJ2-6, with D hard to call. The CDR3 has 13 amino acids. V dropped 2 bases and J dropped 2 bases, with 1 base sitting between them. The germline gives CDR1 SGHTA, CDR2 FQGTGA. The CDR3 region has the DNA TGTGCCAGCAGCTTACCTGGGGCCAACGTCCTGACTTTC. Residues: CASSLPGANVLTF.

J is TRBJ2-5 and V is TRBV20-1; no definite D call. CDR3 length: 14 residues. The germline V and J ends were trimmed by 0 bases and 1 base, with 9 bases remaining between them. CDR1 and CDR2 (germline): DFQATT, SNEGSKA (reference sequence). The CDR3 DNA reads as TGCAGTGCTAGAGAACAGAGTATCCAAGAGACCCAGTACTTC. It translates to CSAREQSIQETQYF.

The CDR3 protein is CASSLATSAKNSNEQFF. CDR3 bases: TGTGCCAGCAGCTTAGCTACTAGCGCTAAAAACAGCAATGAGCAGTTCTTC. The gene calls are TRBV11-3 and TRBJ2-1; 7 nucleotides align to TRBD2. Germline V CDR1 and CDR2: SGHNT, YENEEA. Trimming took 1 base from V and 6 from J; bases not matched to a gene: 12. The CDR3 contains 17 residues.

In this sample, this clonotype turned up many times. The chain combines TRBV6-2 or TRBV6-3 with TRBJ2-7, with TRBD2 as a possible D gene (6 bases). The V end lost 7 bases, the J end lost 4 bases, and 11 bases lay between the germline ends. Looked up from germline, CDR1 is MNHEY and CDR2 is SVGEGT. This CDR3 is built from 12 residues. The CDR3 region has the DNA TGTGCCAGCACCAACGGAGGGTACGAGCAGTACTTC. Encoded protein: CASTNGGYEQYF.

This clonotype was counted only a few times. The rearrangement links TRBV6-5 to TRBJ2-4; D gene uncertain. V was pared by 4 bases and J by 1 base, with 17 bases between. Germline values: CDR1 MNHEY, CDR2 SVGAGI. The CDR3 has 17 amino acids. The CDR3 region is CASSSRLSPLAKNIQYF. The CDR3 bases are TGTGCCAGCAGTTCCCGGTTGAGCCCCTTGGCCAAAAACATTCAGTACTTC.

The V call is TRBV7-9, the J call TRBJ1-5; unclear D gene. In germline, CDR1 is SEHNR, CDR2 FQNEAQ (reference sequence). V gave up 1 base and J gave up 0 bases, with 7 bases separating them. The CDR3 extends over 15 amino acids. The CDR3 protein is CASSLGAHSNQPQHF. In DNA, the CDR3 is TGTGCCAGCAGCTTAGGGGCACATAGCAATCAGCCCCAGCATTTT.

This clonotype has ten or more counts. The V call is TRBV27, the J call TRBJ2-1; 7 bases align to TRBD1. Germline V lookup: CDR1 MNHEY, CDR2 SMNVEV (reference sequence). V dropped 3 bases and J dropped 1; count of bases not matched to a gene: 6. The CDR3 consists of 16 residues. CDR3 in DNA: TGTGCCAGCAGTTTTACAGGGGTAGGGTCCTACAATGAGCAGTTCTTC. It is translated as CASSFTGVGSYNEQFF.

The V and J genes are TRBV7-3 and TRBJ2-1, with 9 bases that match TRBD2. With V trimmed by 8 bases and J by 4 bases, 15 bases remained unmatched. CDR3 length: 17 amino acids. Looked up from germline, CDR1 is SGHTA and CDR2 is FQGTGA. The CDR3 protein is CASGIGSFAGGYNEQFF. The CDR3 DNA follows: TGTGCCAGCGGAATCGGAAGCTTCGCGGGAGGGTACAATGAGCAGTTCTTC.

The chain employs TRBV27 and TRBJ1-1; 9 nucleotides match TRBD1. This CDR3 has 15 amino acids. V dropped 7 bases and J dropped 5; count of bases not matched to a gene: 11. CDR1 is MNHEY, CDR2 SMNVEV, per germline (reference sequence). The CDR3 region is CASTDPHRGLTEAFF. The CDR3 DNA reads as TGTGCCAGCACCGACCCTCACAGGGGGCTTACTGAAGCTTTCTTT.

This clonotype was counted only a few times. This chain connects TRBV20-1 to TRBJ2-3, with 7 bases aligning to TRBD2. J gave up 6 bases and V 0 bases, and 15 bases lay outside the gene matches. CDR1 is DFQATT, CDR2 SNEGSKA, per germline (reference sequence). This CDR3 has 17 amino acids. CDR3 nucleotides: TGCAGTGCTAGAGAGGGGGGGACCTCACCGCCCCCGGATACGCAGTATTTT. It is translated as CSAREGGTSPPPDTQYF.

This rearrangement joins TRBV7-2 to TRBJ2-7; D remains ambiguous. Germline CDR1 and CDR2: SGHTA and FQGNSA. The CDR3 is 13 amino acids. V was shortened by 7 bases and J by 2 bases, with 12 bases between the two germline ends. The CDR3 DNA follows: TGTGCCAGCACTGATCTGGCCCCCTACGAGCAGTACTTC. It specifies CASTDLAPYEQYF.

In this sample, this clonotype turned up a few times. CDR3 DNA sequence: TGTGCCAGCAGTGATCGGTTAAGGTTGTCCTACAATGAGCAGTTCTTC. Encoded protein: CASSDRLRLSYNEQFF. The genes are TRBV6-1 and TRBJ2-1; D unresolved. Germline V gives CDR1 MNHNS, CDR2 SASEGT. V lost 3 bases, J lost 1 base, and 13 bases lay in between. The CDR3 extends over 16 amino acids.

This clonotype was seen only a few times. The CDR3 loop is CSAQPGQYNSPLHF. The CDR3 nucleotides read TGCAGTGCTCAACCGGGACAGTATAATTCACCCCTCCACTTT. J is TRBJ1-6 and V is TRBV20-1; 7 bases agree with TRBD1. The CDR3 is 14 amino acids. The V segment lost 5 bases and the J segment 4 bases; nucleotides outside the gene matches: 5. Germline-derived CDR1 and CDR2 are DFQATT and SNEGSKA (reference sequence).

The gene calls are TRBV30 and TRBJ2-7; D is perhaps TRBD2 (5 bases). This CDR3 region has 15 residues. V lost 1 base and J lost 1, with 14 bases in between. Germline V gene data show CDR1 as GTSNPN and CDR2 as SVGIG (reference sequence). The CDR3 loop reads CAWSASRLASYEQYF. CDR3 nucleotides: TGTGCCTGGAGTGCATCAAGGCTAGCTTCCTACGAGCAGTACTTC.

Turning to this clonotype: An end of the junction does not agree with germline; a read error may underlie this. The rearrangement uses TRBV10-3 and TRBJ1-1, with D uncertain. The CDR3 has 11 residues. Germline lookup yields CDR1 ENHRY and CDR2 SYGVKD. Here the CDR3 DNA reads TGTGCCATAAGTGAGTCTGGCCGGTCGCTCTTT. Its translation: CAISESGRSLF.

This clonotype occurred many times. CDR3 in amino acids: CASSARQGATDTQYF. CDR3 sequence (DNA): TGTGCCAGCAGCGCCCGACAGGGGGCCACAGATACGCAGTATTTT. The chain joins TRBV7-2 to TRBJ2-3; TRBD1 matches 10 bases. V was clipped by 5 bases and J by 2 bases; unmatched bases: 4. The germline V gene encodes CDR1 SGHTA and CDR2 FQGNSA. The CDR3 is 15 amino acids.

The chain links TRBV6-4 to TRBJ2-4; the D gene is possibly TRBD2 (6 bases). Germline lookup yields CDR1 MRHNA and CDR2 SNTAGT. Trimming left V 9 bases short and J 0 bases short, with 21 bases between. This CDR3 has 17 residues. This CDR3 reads CARIRQGGGLAKNIQYF. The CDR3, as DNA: TGTGCCAGAATCCGCCAGGGAGGCGGACTAGCCAAAAACATTCAGTACTTC.

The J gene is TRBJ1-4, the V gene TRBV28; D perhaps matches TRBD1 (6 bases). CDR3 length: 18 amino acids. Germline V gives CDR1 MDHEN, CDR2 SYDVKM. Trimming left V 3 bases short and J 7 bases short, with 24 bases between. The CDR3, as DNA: TGTGCCAGCAGTTTGTGGGGGCCCTCGACTAACGGGGGTGAAAAACTGTTTTTT. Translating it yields CASSLWGPSTNGGEKLFF.

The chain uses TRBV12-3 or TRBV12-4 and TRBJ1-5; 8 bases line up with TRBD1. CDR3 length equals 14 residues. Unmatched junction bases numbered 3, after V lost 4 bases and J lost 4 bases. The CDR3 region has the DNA TGTGCCAGCAGTTATGGGACAGGAAATCAGCCCCAGCATTTT. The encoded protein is CASSYGTGNQPQHF.

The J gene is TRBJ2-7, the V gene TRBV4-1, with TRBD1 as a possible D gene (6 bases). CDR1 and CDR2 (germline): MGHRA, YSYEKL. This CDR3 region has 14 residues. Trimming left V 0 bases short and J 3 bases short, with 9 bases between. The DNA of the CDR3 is TGCGCCAGCAGCCAAGACCGGACAGTCTACGAGCAGTACTTC. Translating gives CASSQDRTVYEQYF.

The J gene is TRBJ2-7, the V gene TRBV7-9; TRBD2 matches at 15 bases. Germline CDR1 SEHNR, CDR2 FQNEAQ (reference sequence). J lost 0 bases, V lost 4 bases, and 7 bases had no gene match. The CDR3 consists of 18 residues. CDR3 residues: CASSSGLAGGSSSYEQYF. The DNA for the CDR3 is TGTGCCAGCAGCTCTGGACTAGCGGGAGGGTCTAGCTCCTACGAGCAGTACTTC.

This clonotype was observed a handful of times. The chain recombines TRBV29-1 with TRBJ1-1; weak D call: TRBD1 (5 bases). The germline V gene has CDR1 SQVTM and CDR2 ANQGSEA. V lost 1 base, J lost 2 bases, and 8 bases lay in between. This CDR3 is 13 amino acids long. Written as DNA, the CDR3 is TGCAGCGTTGAAGTACAGGTAAACACTGAAGCTTTCTTT. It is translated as CSVEVQVNTEAFF.